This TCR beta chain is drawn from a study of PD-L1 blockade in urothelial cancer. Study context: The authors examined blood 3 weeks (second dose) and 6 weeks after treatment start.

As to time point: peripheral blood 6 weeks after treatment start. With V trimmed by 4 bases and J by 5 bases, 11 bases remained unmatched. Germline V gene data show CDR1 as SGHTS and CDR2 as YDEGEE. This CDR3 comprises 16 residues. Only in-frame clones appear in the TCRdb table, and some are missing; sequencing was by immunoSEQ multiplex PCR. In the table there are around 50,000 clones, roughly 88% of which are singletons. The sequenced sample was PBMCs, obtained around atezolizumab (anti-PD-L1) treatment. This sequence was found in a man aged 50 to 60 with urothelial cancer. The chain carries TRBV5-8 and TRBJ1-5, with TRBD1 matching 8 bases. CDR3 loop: CASSPRGQGRHQPQHF. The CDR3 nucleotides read TGTGCCAGCAGCCCCCGTGGACAGGGTAGGCATCAGCCCCAGCATTTT.